The 16 T cell receptor beta chains below were found in one sample sequenced in a study of cytomegalovirus exposure and HLA in healthy donors. PCR was performed using 60 Vbeta and 13 Jbeta primers. TCRdb keeps only in-frame clones here, not all; method: immunoSEQ multiplex PCR. Here the sample spans roughly 97,000 clones, less than 85% being singletons. Sequencing was performed on PBMCs. These TCRs come from a woman aged 18-29 years in good health and CMV-seropositive.

V is TRBV5-4 and J is TRBJ2-1; TRBD2 matches at 9 bases. CDR1 and CDR2 from the germline V gene are SGHNT and YYREEE (reference sequence). The CDR3 extends over 16 amino acids. V was clipped by 0 bases and J by 5 bases; unmatched bases: 6. The CDR3 spells CASSLGAGGPNNEQFF. CDR3 coding DNA: TGTGCCAGCAGCTTGGGGGCGGGAGGGCCGAACAATGAGCAGTTCTTC. Full variable domain (rest looked up from reference TRBV5-4 and TRBJ2-1): ETGVTQSPTHLIKTRGQQVTLRCSSQSGHNTVSWYQQALGQGPQFIFQYYREEENGRGNFPPRFSGLQFPNYSSELNVNALELDDSALYLCASSLGAGGPNNEQFFGPGTRLTVL.

This clone has a handful of counts. The chain employs TRBV7-9 and TRBJ1-1; 9 bases fit TRBD1. Germline loops: CDR1 SEHNR, CDR2 FQNEAQ (reference sequence). Unmatched junction bases numbered 5, after V lost 5 bases and J lost 4 bases. The CDR3 is made up of 14 amino acids. CDR3 in amino acids: CASSIGQGPTEAFF. For the CDR3, the DNA is TGTGCCAGCAGCATAGGACAGGGGCCCACTGAAGCTTTCTTT.

This chain connects TRBV6-1 to TRBJ2-7, with 14 bases matching TRBD2. CDR3 length: 16 residues. Germline V gives CDR1 MNHNS, CDR2 SASEGT. V lost 2 bases and J lost 11; bases outside the gene matches: 11. In DNA form, the CDR3 reads TGTGCCAGCAGTGAATCCTCCGGGACTAGCGGGAGCATTAAGTACTTC. Its protein is CASSESSGTSGSIKYF.

The chain employs TRBV5-6 and TRBJ2-7, with 11 bases fitting TRBD1. J lost 4 bases, V lost 4 bases, and 7 bases had no gene match. This CDR3 comprises 15 residues. From germline, CDR1 is SGHDT and CDR2 YYEEEE. CDR3 DNA sequence: TGTGCCAGCAGCCAAGTGGACAGGGGGCAATACGAGCAGTACTTC. It is translated as CASSQVDRGQYEQYF.

The chain is built from TRBV25-1 and TRBJ2-2; possible D gene TRBD2, 5 bases. This CDR3 is 15 amino acids long. CDR1 and CDR2 from the germline V gene are MGHDK and SYGVNS. Trimming removed 0 bases at V and 7 bases at J, with 12 bases between. The CDR3 DNA reads as TGTGCCAGCAGTGAATATCCGAGGGTCGGCGGGGAGCTGTTTTTT. Translation: CASSEYPRVGGELFF.

This clone occurred once. The V call is TRBV7-3, the J call TRBJ2-6, with TRBD1 as a possible D gene (7 bases). CDR1 SGHTA and CDR2 FQGTGA come from the germline V gene. V was shortened by 5 bases and J by 3 bases, with 11 bases between the two germline ends. The CDR3 contains 15 residues. This CDR3 reads CASSPQGGGANVLTF. In DNA, the CDR3 is TGTGCCAGCAGCCCTCAGGGGGGTGGGGCCAACGTCCTGACTTTC.

The rearrangement joins TRBV2 to TRBJ1-5; no definite D call. CDR1 is SNHLY, CDR2 FYNNEI, per germline. CDR3 length: 13 residues. V was cut by 4 bases and J by 1 base, with 5 bases left in between. CDR3 nucleotides: TGTGCCAGCAGTGGCGGGAGCAATCAGCCCCAGCATTTT. It encodes CASSGGSNQPQHF. The full variable domain, rest sourced from reference TRBV2 and TRBJ1-5, is EPEVTQTPSHQVTQMGQEVILRCVPISNHLYFYWYRQILGQKVEFLVSFYNNEISEKSEIFDDQFSVERPDGSNFTLKIRSTKLEDSAMYFCASSGGSNQPQHFGDGTRLSIL.

This clone appeared a few times. The chain recombines TRBV6-5 with TRBJ1-2; 7 nucleotides line up with TRBD1. Germline loops: CDR1 MNHEY, CDR2 SVGAGI. The V gene end was trimmed by 11 bases and the J gene end by 4 bases; junction bases not matched to a gene: 10. This CDR3 has 13 residues. Here the CDR3 reads CAASRGVGYGYTF. DNA of the CDR3: TGTGCCGCCTCCAGGGGGGTTGGCTATGGCTACACCTTC.

There are a few counts of this clone. V gene TRBV5-6 combines with J gene TRBJ2-5; D is possibly TRBD2 (6 bases). The DNA end is a closer match to TRBJ2-7, so the J assignment may be wrong. Germline CDR1 SGHDT, CDR2 YYEEEE. The CDR3 contains 14 residues. CDR3 nucleotides: TGTGCCAGCAGCTTGGGACTAGTAACCTACGAGCAGTACTTC. It is translated as CASSLGLVTYEQYF.

The chain links TRBV5-4 to TRBJ2-2, with 9 bases that match TRBD1. This CDR3 comprises 15 residues. Trimming cost V 3 bases and J 4 bases; bases outside gene matches: 4. The germline V gene encodes CDR1 SGHNT and CDR2 YYREEE (reference sequence). CDR3: CASSSDRGPTGELFF. DNA for the CDR3: TGTGCCAGCAGCTCGGACAGGGGACCCACCGGGGAGCTGTTTTTT.

The table lists this clone with a count of one. The germline gene is not matched at one end of the junction; a read error may be the cause. The chain links TRBV6-1 to TRBJ2-7; weak D call: TRBD2 (6 bases). The CDR3 consists of 12 residues. Germline assignment: CDR1 MNHNS and CDR2 SASEGT. In DNA, the CDR3 is TGTGCCAGCAGTGGGGACTCCCACGAGCAGTACTTC. Encoded protein: CASSGDSHEQYF.

This sequence joins TRBV27 and TRBJ1-2, with 8 bases identical to TRBD1. The junction had 8 bases not matched to a gene; V was cut back by 3 bases and J by 2 bases. There are 16 residues in the CDR3. Germline V gene data show CDR1 as MNHEY and CDR2 as SMNVEV (reference sequence). The CDR3 loop reads CASSLQTGALNYGYTF. In DNA form, the CDR3 reads TGTGCCAGCAGTTTGCAGACAGGGGCTTTAAACTATGGCTACACCTTC.

The chain carries TRBV7-9 and TRBJ1-5; D ambiguous. The V gene lost 4 bases and the J gene lost 4 bases, with 5 bases spanning the gap. The CDR3 is made up of 12 amino acids. CDR1 and CDR2 from the germline V gene are SEHNR and FQNEAQ (reference sequence). Here the CDR3 DNA reads TGTGCCAGCAGCTCACAAAATCAGCCCCAGCATTTT. It is translated as CASSSQNQPQHF.

The chain combines TRBV5-8 with TRBJ1-4, with 9 bases aligning to TRBD1. The CDR3 loop spans 15 amino acids. J was trimmed by 8 bases and V by 7 bases; bases with no gene match: 12. The germline gives CDR1 SGHTS, CDR2 YDEGEE. The CDR3: CASPPPTGTGEKLFF. Here the CDR3 DNA reads TGTGCCAGCCCTCCGCCGACAGGGACAGGGGAAAAACTGTTTTTT.

V is TRBV5-8 and J is TRBJ2-3; no definite D call. The CDR3 runs 12 residues. Germline V CDR1 and CDR2: SGHTS, YDEGEE. Trimming pared 1 base from V and 6 bases from J, leaving 6 bases between. In nucleotides, the CDR3 is TGTGCCAGCAGCTTGAGCGAGGATACGCAGTATTTT. Its protein product is CASSLSEDTQYF.

The chain recombines TRBV28 with TRBJ1-5; 10 nucleotides line up with TRBD1. The CDR3 loop spans 14 amino acids. The germline CDR1 and CDR2 sequences are MDHEN and SYDVKM. V shed 4 bases, J shed 6 bases, and the junction held 3 bases outside the gene matches. The CDR3 bases are TGTGCCAGCAGTTCCCGACAGGGGGCTCAGCCCCAGCATTTT. It translates to CASSSRQGAQPQHF.